This T cell receptor beta chain was sequenced during a study of blood T cell repertoires in COVID-19 (dated by TCRdb to the early 2020s). About the investigation overall: The collaborator samples originated in the United States, Italy and Spain and spanned the acute and convalescent phases of COVID-19. The material from the prospective study consisted of cDNA or gDNA derived from T cells, B-cell-depleted T cells, or PBMCs. Deeply sampled blood TCRbeta repertoires from subjects exposed to, actively infected with, or recovered from COVID-19 were included in the dataset. The repertoires were released in a freely available public database intended as a resource for research on the immune response to SARS-CoV-2. The samples were drawn from the first 160 participants of the ongoing ImmuneRACE study and from 950 to 1,500 subjects provided by 6 global collaborators. Nearly every sample came with metadata listing a de-identified subject ID, COVID-19 status, age in years and sex. HLA class I and class II types, where available, came from metadata supplied by the sample provider rather than from assay-based typing.

In the prospective study, participants were roughly 18 to 95 years old, resided in 25 or so geographic areas of the United States, and were enrolled through a virtual design. In the prospective study, participants were assigned to cohorts based on the clinical history participants reported in a screening survey and a study questionnaire. Recovered participants in ImmuneRACE Cohort 3 were defined as having two consecutive negative NP/OP PCR tests, clearance from a healthcare professional, or resolution of symptoms. In the prospective study, mobile phlebotomists collected whole blood, serum and a nasopharyngeal or oropharyngeal swab from each participant. Participants in the prospective study had the option to provide additional blood draws and questionnaires over a 2-month period. Before DNA extraction, prospective study blood samples were shipped either frozen or at room temperature. Its CDR3 holds 14 amino acids, cysteine through phenylalanine. The sequence is cut down to CDR3 DNA, 42 bases in frame from base 1. V loses 3 bases, J loses 4 bases, and the germline ends lie 10 bases apart. The germline V gene gives CDR1 as MDHEN and CDR2 as SYDVKM.

TCRbeta CDR3 regions were amplified from genomic DNA by means of the immunoSEQ Assay, a bias-controlled multiplex PCR. The authors' analysis ran thus. The number of nucleated cells in each sample was estimated by amplification of reference gene primers within the assay. To quantify the absolute abundance of each unique TCRbeta CDR3 rearrangement, sequence reads were collapsed and filtered. For each sample, productive Simpson clonality was calculated by taking the square root of Simpson's diversity index across productive rearrangements. The clones in this table, taken by TCRdb from immuneACCESS, are in-frame only. Not every clone is retained; where verified, under half of the shortfall comes from an unresolved V gene, and the cause of the rest is unknown. The DNA gave D and trimming, while V, J and clone size come from that table. Recorded for this sample are 260,000 or so clones; 65% to 90% of them occurred a single time. The top ten hold roughly a sixth of the sample.

Note on this clone: What antigen it recognizes has not been identified. No base quality information exists; no much larger clone differs at one position.

Findings and caveats that apply to the study as a whole: How much clinical and demographic metadata was included differed by source and by participant, and the metadata was provided uncurated.

The V and J genes are TRBV28 and TRBJ2-1, and possibly TRBD1, on 5 matching bases. Material for sequencing was PBMCs or T cells enriched from blood (not recorded which). The TCR originated in a young man who had recovered from COVID-19. Read as DNA, the sequence is TGTGCCAGCAGTTTGGGGCAGGAATACAATGAGCAGTTCTTC. Its protein product is CASSLGQEYNEQFF.